This TCR beta chain comes out of a study of early T cells in non-severe SARS-CoV-2 infection. The length of the CDR3 is 12 residues. V dropped 5 bases and J dropped 6 bases, with 9 bases sitting between them. Per germline, CDR1 MNHEY and CDR2 SVGEGT. This clonotype was counted only a few times. The protocol attached unique molecular identifiers to individual cDNA molecules. A single record per CDR3 protein comes from TCRdb applying MiXCR to the 5' RACE reads. The sample holds more than 50,000 distinct CDR3 sequences; roughly 12% are singletons and the top ten take over 1.3%. The input for sequencing was whole blood, taken at baseline. The chain combines TRBV6-2 or TRBV6-3 with TRBJ2-3; D gene uncertain. This TCR derives from an adult who was a healthcare worker with PCR-confirmed SARS-CoV-2 infection or an uninfected control (not recorded which). The CDR3 nucleotides are TGTGCCAGCAGTCCGACTGACGATACGCAGTATTTT. As protein: CASSPTDDTQYF.